This T cell receptor (beta chain) came from a study of T-cell reconstitution after alpha-beta-depleted transplantation in children. TCRbeta library preparation incorporated unique molecular identifiers. MiXCR, run by TCRdb on the PCR reads, gives a single entry per CDR3 protein. The repertoire holds approximately 640,000 distinct CDR3 sequences, with around 17% as singletons. V lost 5 bases, J lost 4 bases, and 16 bases lay in between. CDR3 size: 15 residues. Germline V gives CDR1 LNHNV, CDR2 YYDKDF (reference sequence). Ten or more counts support this clonotype. The material sequenced was PBMCs from the stem cell graft donor, taken from the stem cell graft. J is TRBJ2-3 and V is TRBV15, with a weak D call TRBD2 (6 bases). The receptor was isolated from a human donor who donated a stem cell graft to a child with acute myeloid leukemia. The CDR3 reads CATSGGTKVADTQYF. CDR3 nucleotide sequence: TGTGCCACCAGCGGCGGGACGAAGGTCGCAGATACGCAGTATTTT.